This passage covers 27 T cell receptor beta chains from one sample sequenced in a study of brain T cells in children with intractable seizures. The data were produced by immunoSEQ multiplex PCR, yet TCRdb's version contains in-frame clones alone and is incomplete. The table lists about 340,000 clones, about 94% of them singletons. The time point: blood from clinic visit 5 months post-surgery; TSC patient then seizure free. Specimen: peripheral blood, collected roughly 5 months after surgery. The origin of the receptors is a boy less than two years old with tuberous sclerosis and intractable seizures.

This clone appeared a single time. CDR3 nucleotides: TGTGCCAGCGGGAGGCGGGTTTCCTACAATGAGCAGTTCTTC. It yields the protein CASGRRVSYNEQFF. This rearrangement joins TRBV7-8 to TRBJ2-1; perhaps TRBD2 as D (6 bases). The CDR3 is made up of 14 amino acids. Germline assignment: CDR1 SGHVS and CDR2 FQNEAQ. Trimming removed 8 bases at V and 1 base at J, with 12 bases between.

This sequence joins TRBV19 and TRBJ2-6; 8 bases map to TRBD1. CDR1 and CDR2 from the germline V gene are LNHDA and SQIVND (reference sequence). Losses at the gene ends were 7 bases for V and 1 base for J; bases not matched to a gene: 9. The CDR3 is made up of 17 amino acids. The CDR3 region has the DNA TGTGCCAGTAATCCCGGGACAGGAGCTTCTGGGGCCAACGTCCTGACTTTC. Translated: CASNPGTGASGANVLTF. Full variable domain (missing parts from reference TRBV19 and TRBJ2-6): DGGITQSPKYLFRKEGQNVTLSCEQNLNHDAMYWYRQDPGQGLRLIYYSQIVNDFQKGDIAEGYSVSREKKESFPLTVTSAQKNPTAFYLCASNPGTGASGANVLTFGAGSRLTVL.

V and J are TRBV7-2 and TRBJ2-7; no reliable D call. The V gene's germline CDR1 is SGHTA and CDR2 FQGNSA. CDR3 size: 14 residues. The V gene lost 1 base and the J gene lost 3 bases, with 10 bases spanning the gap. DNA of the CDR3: TGTGCCAGCAGCTTAGAGGTGGGATTCTACGAGCAGTACTTC. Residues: CASSLEVGFYEQYF.

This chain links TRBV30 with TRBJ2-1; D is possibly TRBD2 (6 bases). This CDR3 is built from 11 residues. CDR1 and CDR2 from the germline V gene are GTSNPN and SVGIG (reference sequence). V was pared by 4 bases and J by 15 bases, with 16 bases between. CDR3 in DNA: TGTGCCTGGACAGGCGGGAAAACTCTGTTCTTC. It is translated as CAWTGGKTLFF. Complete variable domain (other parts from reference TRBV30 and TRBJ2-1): SQTIHQWPATLVQPVGSPLSLECTVEGTSNPNLYWYRQAAGRGLQLLFYSVGIGQISSEVPQNLSASRPQDRQFILSSKKLLLSDSGFYLCAWTGGKTLFFGPGTRLTVL.

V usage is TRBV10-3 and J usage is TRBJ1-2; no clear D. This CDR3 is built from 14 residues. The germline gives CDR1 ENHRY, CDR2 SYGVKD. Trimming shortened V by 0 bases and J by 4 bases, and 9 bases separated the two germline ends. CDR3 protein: CAISESPPGYGYTF. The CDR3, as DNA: TGTGCCATCAGTGAGTCTCCACCGGGCTATGGCTACACCTTC.

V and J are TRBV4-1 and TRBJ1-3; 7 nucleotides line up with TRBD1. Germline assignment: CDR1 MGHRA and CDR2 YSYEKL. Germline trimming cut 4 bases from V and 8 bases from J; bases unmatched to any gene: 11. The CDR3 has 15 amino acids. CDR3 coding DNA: TGCGCCAGCAGCCGAGCGGACAGGATAGAGGACACCATATATTTT. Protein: CASSRADRIEDTIYF.

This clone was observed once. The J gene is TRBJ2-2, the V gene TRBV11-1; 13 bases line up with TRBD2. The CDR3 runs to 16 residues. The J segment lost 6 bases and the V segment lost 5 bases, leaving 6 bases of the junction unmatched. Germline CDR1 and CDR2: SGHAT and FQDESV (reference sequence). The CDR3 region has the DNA TGTGCCAGCAGCCCAGGACTAGCGGGAGAAGCCGGGGAGCTGTTTTTT. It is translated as CASSPGLAGEAGELFF. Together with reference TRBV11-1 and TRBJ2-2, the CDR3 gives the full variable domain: EAEVAQSPRYKITEKSQAVAFWCDPISGHATLYWYRQILGQGPELLVQFQDESVVDDSQLPKDRFSAERLKGVDSTLKIQPAELGDSAMYLCASSPGLAGEAGELFFGEGSRLTVL.

The CDR3 spells CASLGGSYEQYF. The DNA for the CDR3 is TGTGCCAGCCTGGGGGGCTCCTACGAGCAGTACTTC. The chain couples TRBV5-5 to TRBJ2-7; D may be TRBD2 (6 bases). The length of the CDR3 is 12 residues. Germline assignment: CDR1 SGHKS and CDR2 YYEKEE (reference sequence). Trimming left V 7 bases short and J 0 bases short, with 8 bases between. The variable domain in full, completed from reference TRBV5-5 and TRBJ2-7, reads DAGVTQSPTHLIKTRGQQVTLRCSPISGHKSVSWYQQVLGQGPQFIFQYYEKEERGRGNFPDRFSARQFPNYSSELNVNALLLGDSALYLCASLGGSYEQYFGPGTRLTVT.

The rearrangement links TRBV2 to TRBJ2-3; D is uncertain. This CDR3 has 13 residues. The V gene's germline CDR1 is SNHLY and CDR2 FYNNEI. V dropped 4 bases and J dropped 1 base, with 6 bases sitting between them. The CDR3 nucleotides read TGTGCCAGCAGTGTAAGAGGCACAGATACGCAGTATTTT. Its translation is CASSVRGTDTQYF.

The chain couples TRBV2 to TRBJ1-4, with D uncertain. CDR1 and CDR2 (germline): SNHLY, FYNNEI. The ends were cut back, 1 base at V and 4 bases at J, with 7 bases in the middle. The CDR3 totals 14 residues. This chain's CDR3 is CASSEVGFNEKLFF. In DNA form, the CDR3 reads TGTGCCAGCAGTGAAGTGGGGTTTAATGAAAAACTGTTTTTT.

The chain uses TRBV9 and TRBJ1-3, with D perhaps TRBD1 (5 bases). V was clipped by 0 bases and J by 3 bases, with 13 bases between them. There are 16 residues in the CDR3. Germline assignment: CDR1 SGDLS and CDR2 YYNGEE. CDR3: CASSVGAGTIGNTIYF. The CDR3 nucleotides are TGTGCCAGCAGCGTAGGTGCAGGGACCATTGGAAACACCATATATTTT.

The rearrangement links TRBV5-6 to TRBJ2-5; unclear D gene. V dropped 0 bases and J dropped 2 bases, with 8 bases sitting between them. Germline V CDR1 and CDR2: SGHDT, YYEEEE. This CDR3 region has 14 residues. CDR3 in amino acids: CASSLVSRQETQYF. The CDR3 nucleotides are TGTGCCAGCAGCTTGGTTTCCCGGCAAGAGACCCAGTACTTC.

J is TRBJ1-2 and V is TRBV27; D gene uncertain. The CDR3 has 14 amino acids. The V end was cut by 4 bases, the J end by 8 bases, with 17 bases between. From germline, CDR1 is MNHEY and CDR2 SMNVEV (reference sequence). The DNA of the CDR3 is TGTGCCAGCAGTTCCTCTGGACGGATCTGGGGCTACACCTTC. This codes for CASSSSGRIWGYTF.

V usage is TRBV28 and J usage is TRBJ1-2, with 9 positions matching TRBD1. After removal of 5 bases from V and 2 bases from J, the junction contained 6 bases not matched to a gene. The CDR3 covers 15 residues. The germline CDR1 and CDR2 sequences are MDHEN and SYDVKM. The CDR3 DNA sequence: TGTGCCAGCAGTATACGGACAGGGGAGAACTATGGCTACACCTTC. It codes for CASSIRTGENYGYTF.

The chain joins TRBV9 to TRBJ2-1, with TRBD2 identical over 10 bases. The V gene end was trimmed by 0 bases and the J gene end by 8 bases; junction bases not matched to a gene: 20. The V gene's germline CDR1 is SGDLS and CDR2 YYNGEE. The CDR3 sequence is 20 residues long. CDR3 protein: CASSVVSAWGGSGREYEQFF. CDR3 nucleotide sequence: TGTGCCAGCAGCGTAGTTTCTGCCTGGGGCGGGAGCGGGAGGGAATATGAGCAGTTCTTC.

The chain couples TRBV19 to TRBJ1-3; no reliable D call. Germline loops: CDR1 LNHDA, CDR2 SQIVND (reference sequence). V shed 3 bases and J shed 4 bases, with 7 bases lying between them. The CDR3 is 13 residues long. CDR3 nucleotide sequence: TGTGCCAGTAGTATTTATTTCGGAAACACCATATATTTT. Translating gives CASSIYFGNTIYF.

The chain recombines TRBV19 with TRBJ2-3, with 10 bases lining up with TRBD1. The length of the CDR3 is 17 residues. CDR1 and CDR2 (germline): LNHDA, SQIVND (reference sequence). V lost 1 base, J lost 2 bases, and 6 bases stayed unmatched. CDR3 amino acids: CASSIGGTGANTDTQYF. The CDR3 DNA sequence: TGTGCCAGTAGTATAGGTGGGACAGGGGCTAACACAGATACGCAGTATTTT.

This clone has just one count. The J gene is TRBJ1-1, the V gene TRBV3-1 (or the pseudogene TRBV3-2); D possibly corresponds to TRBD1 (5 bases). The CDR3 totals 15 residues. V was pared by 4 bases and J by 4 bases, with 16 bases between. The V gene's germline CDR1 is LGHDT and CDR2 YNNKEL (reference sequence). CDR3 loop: CASSPNTGAGTEAFF. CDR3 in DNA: TGTGCCAGCAGCCCTAACACTGGGGCTGGCACTGAAGCTTTCTTT.

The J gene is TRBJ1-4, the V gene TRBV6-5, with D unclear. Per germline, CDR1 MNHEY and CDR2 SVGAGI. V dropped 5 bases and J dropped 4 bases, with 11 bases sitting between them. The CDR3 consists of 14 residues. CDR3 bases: TGTGCCAGCAGTCCTCCGGGCCTTAATGAAAAACTGTTTTTT. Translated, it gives CASSPPGLNEKLFF.

In DNA, the CDR3 is TGTGCCACCAGCAGAGATGTGGAAACTCCCCTTAGCACAGATACGCAGTATTTT. This codes for CATSRDVETPLSTDTQYF. The chain links TRBV15 to TRBJ2-3, with unresolved D. The germline V gene has CDR1 LNHNV and CDR2 YYDKDF (reference sequence). The ends were cut back, 0 bases at V and 0 bases at J, with 16 bases in the middle. This CDR3 region has 18 residues.

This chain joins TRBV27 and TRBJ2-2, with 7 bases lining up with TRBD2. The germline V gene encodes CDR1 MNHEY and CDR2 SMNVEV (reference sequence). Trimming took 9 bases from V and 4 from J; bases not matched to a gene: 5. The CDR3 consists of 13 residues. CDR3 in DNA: TGTGCCAGTCGGACGGGAGGCACCGGGGAGCTGTTTTTT. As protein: CASRTGGTGELFF.

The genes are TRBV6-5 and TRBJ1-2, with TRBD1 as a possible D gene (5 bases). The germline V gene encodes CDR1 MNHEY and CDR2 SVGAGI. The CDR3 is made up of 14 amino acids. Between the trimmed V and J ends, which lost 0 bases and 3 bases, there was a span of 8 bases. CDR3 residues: CASSYSRGDYGYTF. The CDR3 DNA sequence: TGTGCCAGCAGTTACTCGAGGGGCGACTATGGCTACACCTTC.

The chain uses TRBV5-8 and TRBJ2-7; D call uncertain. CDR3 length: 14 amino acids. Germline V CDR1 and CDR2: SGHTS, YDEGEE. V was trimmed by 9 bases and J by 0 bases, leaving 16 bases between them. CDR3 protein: CATPDLSSSYEQYF. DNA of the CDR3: TGTGCCACCCCGGACCTGAGCAGCTCCTACGAGCAGTACTTC.

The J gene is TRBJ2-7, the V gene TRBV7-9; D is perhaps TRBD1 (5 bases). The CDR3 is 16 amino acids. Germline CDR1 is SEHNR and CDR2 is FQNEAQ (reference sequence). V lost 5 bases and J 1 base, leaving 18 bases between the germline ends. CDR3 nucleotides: TGTGCCAGCAGCCCTTCCCGAGACAGTCTATCCTACGAGCAGTACTTC. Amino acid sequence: CASSPSRDSLSYEQYF.

CDR3 loop: CANKTRGATTGELFF. The DNA for the CDR3 is TGTGCCAACAAGACCCGGGGGGCAACAACCGGGGAGCTGTTTTTT. This rearrangement joins TRBV21-1 to TRBJ2-2; the table's D call TRBD2 went unverified against the DNA. TRBV21-1 is tagged as a pseudogene. This CDR3 region has 15 residues.

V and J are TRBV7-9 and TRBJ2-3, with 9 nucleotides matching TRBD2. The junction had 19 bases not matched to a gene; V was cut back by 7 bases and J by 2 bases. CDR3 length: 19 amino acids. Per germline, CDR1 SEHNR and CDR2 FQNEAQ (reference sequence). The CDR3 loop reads CASTDAPAGGPEDTDTQYF. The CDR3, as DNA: TGTGCCAGCACCGACGCCCCGGCGGGAGGGCCTGAAGACACAGATACGCAGTATTTT.

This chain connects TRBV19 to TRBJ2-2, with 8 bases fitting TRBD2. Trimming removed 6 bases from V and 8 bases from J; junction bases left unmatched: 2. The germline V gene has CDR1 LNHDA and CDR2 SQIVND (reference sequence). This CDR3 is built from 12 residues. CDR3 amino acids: CASRPSGGELFF. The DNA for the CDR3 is TGTGCCAGTAGACCTAGCGGGGGGGAGCTGTTTTTT. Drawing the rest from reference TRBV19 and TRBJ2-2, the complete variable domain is DGGITQSPKYLFRKEGQNVTLSCEQNLNHDAMYWYRQDPGQGLRLIYYSQIVNDFQKGDIAEGYSVSREKKESFPLTVTSAQKNPTAFYLCASRPSGGELFFGEGSRLTVL.